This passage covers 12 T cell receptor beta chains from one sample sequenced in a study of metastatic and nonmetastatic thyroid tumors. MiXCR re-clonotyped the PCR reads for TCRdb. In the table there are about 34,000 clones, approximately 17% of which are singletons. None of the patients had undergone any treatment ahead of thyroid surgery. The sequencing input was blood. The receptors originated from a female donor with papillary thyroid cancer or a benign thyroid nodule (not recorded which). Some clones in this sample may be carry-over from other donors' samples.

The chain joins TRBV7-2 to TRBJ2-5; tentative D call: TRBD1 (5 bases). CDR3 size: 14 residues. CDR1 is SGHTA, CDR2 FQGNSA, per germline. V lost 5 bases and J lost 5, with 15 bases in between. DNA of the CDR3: TGTGCCAGCAGCCCAGGACCCAGGGTGGAGACCCAGTACTTC. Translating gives CASSPGPRVETQYF.

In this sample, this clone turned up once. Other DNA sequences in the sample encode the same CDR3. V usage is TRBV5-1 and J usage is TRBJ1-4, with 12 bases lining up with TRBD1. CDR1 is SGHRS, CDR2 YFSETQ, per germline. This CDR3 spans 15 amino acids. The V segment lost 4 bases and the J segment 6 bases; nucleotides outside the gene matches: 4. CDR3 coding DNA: TGCGCCAGCAGCGGGACAGGGGGCGCTTATGAAAAACTGTTTTTT. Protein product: CASSGTGGAYEKLFF.

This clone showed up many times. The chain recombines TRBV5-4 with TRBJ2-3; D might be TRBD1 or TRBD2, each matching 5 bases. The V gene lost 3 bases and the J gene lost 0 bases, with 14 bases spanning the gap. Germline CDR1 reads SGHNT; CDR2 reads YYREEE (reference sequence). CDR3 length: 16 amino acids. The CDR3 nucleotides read TGTGCCAGCAGCTGGGGACGGTCCTCAAGCACAGATACGCAGTATTTT. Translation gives CASSWGRSSSTDTQYF.

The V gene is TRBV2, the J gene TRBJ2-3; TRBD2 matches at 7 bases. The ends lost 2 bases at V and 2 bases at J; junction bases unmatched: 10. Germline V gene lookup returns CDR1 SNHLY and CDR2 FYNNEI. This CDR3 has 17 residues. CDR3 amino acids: CASSESSGSRVTDTQYF. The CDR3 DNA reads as TGTGCCAGCAGTGAATCTAGCGGCAGTCGAGTCACAGATACGCAGTATTTT.

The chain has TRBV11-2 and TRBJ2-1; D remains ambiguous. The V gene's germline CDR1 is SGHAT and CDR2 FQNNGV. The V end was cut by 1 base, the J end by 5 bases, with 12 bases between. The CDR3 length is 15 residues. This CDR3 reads CASSLGLLGNNEQFF. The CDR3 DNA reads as TGTGCCAGCAGCTTAGGCCTACTGGGGAACAATGAGCAGTTCTTC.

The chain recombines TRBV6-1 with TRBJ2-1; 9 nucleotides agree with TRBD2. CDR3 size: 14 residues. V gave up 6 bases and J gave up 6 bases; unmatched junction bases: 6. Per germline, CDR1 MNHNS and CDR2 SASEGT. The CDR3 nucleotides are TGTGCCAGCAGCGTAGCGGGAGAGGGCAATGAGCAGTTCTTC. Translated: CASSVAGEGNEQFF.

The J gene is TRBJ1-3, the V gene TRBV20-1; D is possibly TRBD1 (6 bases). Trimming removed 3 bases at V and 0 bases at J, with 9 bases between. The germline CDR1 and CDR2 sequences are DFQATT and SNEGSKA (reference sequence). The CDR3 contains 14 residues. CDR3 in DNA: TGCAGTGCTAGTGTGGGACACTCTGGAAACACCATATATTTT. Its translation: CSASVGHSGNTIYF.

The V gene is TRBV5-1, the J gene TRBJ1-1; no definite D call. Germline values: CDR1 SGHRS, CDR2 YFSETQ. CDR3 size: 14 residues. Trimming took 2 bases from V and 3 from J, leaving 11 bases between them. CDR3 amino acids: CASSFGVRDTEAFF. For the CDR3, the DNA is TGCGCCAGCAGCTTCGGTGTGAGGGACACTGAAGCTTTCTTT.

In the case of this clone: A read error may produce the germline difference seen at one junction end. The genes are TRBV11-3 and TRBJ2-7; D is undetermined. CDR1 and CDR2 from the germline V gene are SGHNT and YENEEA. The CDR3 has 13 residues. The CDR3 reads CAGSRGIAGEQYF. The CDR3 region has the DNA TGTGCCGGCAGTCGCGGCATAGCAGGCGAGCAGTACTTC.

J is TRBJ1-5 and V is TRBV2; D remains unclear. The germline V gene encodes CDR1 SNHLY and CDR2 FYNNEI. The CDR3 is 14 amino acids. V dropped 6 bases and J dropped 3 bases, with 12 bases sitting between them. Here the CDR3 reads CASRRQVFNQPQHF. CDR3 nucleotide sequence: TGTGCCAGCAGGCGGCAGGTTTTCAATCAGCCCCAGCATTTT.

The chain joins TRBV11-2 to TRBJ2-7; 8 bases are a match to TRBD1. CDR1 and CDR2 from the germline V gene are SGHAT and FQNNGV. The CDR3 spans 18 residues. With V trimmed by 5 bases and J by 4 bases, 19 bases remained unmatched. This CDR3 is CASSPETGVWLVSYEQYF. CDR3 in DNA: TGTGCCAGCAGCCCCGAGACAGGGGTATGGTTAGTTTCTTACGAGCAGTACTTC.

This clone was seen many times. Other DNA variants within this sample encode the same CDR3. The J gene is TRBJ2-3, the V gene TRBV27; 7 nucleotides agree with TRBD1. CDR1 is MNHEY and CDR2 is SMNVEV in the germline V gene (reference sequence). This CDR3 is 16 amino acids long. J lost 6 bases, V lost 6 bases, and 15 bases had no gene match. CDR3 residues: CASSPFDEGAYDTQYF. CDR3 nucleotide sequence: TGTGCCAGCAGCCCCTTCGATGAGGGGGCGTATGATACGCAGTATTTT.